This T cell receptor beta chain was sequenced in a study of cytomegalovirus exposure and HLA in healthy donors. 13 Jbeta primers and 60 Vbeta primers were used for the PCR. Repertoires were generated with immunoSEQ multiplex PCR, while TCRdb's copy carries only in-frame clones and drops some. The data hold a few hundred thousand clones, with about 81% observed a single time. Concerning this clone itself: At one boundary the junction diverges from the germline segment, which might be a read error.

The CDR3 extends over 16 amino acids. The germline V gene has CDR1 ENHRY and CDR2 SYGVKD. The chain joins TRBV10-3 to TRBJ1-4; TRBD1 might be the D (5 bases). Sequencing was done on a sample of PBMCs. This receptor was obtained from a woman aged 55-70 years in good health and CMV-seropositive. The CDR3 DNA is TGTGCCATCAGTGATGGCGGGATGGGGACTAGTGAAAAACTGTTTTTT. Translating it yields CAISDGGMGTSEKLFF.